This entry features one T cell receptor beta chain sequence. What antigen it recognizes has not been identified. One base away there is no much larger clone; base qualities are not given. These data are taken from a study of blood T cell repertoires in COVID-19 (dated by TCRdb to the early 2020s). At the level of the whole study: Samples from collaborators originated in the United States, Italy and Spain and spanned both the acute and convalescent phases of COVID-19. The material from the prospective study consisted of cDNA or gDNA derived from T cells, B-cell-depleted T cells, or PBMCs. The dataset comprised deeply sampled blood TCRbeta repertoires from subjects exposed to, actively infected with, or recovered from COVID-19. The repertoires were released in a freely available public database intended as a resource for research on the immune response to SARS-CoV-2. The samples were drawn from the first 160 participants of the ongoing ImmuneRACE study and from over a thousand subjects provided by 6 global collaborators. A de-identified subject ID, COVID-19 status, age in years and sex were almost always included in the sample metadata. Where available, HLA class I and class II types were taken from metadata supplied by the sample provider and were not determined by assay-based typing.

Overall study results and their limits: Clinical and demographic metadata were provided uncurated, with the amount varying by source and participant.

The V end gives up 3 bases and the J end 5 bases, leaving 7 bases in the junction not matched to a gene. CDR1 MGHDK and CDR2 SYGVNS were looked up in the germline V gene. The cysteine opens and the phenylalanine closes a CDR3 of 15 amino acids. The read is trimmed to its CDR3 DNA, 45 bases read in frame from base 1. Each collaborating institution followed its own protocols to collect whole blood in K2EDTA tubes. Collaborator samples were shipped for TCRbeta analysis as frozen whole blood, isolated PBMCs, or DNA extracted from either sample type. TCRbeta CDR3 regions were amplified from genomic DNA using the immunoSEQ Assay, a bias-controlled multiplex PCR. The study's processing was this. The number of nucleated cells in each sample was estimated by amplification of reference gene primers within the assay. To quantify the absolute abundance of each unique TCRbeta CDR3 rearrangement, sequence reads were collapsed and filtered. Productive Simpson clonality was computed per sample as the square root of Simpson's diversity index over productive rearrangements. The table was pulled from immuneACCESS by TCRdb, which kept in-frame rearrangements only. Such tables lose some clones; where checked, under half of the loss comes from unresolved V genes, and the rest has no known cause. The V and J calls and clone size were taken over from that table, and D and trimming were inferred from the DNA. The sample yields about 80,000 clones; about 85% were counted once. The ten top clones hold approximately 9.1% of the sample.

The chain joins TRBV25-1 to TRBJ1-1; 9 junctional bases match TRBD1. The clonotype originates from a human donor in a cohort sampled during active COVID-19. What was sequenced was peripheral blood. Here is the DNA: TGTGCCAGCAGTGAGGGACAGGGTCGTCAAACTGAAGCTTTCTTT. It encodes CASSEGQGRQTEAFF.